Listed here is a single T cell receptor beta chain. What it binds is not known. The sample comes from a study of blood T cells in healthy people across ages. Study-wide points: Diversity estimated from one million T cells was considered an underestimate. CMV infection status of these donors was not known.

For the second PCR, which ran for about 7 to 11 cycles, a sample-barcoded 5' primer and a J-beta primer mix were used. TCRdb reprocessed the 5' RACE reads with MiXCR, giving one entry per CDR3 protein. The sample lists some 900,000 distinct CDR3 sequences, under 50% occurring once. The study recruited healthy Caucasian donors from Russia who were aged about 6 to 95. The clonotype originates from a man aged 30 to 45 in good health. Material: blood.

The CDR3 DNA is TGTGCCAGCAAACCCCTCTCCCCGGGTGGGAATGGCGAGCAGTACTTC. This gives the protein CASKPLSPGGNGEQYF. The chain uses TRBV2 and TRBJ2-7; D uncertain. With 7 bases removed from V and 6 bases from J, the gap between germline ends came to 25 bases. Germline CDR1 reads SNHLY; CDR2 reads FYNNEI. The CDR3 is 16 amino acids.